This TCR beta chain comes out of a study of blood T cell repertoires in COVID-19. Background on the study: Acute-phase and convalescent COVID-19 samples originated in the United States, Italy and Spain. T cells, B-cell-depleted T cells, or PBMCs provided the cDNA or gDNA that served as material.

This CDR3 region has 12 residues. Trimming stripped 7 bases from V and 3 bases from J, with 10 bases between. The germline gives CDR1 SNHLY, CDR2 FYNNEI. In the authors' methods: Scientists estimated how many nucleated cells there were by amplifying reference gene primers. Using immunoSEQ multiplex PCR, the repertoire was profiled, and TCRdb retains in-frame clones only, with some absent. V, J and clone size are taken as reported in that table, and D and trimming were inferred from the DNA itself. The table has tens of thousands of clones, roughly 84% seen once; the top ten hold around 7%. The Seattle patients joined while their infection was active and were tracked longitudinally afterward.

This receptor was taken from a man under 40 with COVID-19, enrolled during active disease. The chain couples TRBV2 to TRBJ2-7, with a weak D call TRBD2 (6 bases). The specimen sequenced was peripheral blood. In nucleotides, the CDR3 is TGTGCCAGCACGTGGACTAACTACGAGCAGTACTTC. This codes for CASTWTNYEQYF.